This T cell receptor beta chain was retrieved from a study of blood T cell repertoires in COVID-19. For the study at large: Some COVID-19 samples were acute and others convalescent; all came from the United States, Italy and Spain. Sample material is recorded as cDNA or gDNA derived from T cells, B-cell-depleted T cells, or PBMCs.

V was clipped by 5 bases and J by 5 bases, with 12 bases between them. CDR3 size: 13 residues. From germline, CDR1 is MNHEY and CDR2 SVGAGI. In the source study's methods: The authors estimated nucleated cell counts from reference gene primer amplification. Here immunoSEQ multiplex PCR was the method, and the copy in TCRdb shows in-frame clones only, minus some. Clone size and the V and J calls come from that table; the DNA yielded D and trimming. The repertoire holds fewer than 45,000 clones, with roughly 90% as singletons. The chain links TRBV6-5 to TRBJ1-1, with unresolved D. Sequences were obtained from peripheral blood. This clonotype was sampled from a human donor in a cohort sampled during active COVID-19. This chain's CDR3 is CASSRGRWTEAFF. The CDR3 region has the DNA TGTGCCAGCAGTCGCGGGCGGTGGACTGAAGCTTTCTTT.